The next 20 T cell receptor beta chains were all read from a single sample in a study of T cell clusters in autoimmune cytopenias. TRB rearrangements were amplified by touch-down multiplex PCR with mixed TRB-A/B primers. TCRdb reprocessed the multiplex PCR reads and keeps a single row for each CDR3 protein, giving no DNA. The data show about 15,000 distinct CDR3 sequences, and the top ten clones hold roughly 3.5%. Each sample's input was around 250 ng genomic DNA, 40,000 or so genome equivalents. The sample was also reused in another study, on T cell repertoires in aging, cancer and after chemotherapy.

The source material was peripheral blood. These receptors were taken from a human donor in good health.

The V and J genes are TRBV27 and TRBJ1-1; TCRdb selects TRBD1, and the lack of DNA leaves this call unchecked. The CDR3 is 13 residues long. Germline CDR1 is MNHEY and CDR2 is SMNVEV (reference sequence). The CDR3 loop reads CASIGRMNTEAFF.

This clonotype is called medium-sized based on its frequency. The V and J genes are TRBV11-3 and TRBJ2-7; TCRdb proposes TRBD2, but this gene call is untestable without DNA. Germline V gene sequence: CDR1 SGHNT, CDR2 YENEEA. The CDR3 runs to 14 residues. CDR3 region: CASSSTSGSDEQYF.

The chain links TRBV5-4 to TRBJ2-2; no DNA is available, so the TRBD1 call from TCRdb remains unchecked. The CDR3 covers 15 residues. Per the germline V gene, CDR1 is SGHNT and CDR2 is YYREEE (reference sequence). CDR3 sequence reads: CASRAGTPNTGELFF.

The chain uses TRBV11-3 and TRBJ2-1; there is no DNA to check the TCRdb D call of TRBD1. This CDR3 is built from 20 residues. Germline V gene lookup returns CDR1 SGHNT and CDR2 YENEEA. The CDR3: CASSLPQGAPGGIINNEQFF.

The chain uses TRBV24-1 and TRBJ2-1. The CDR3 is 11 amino acids. From germline, CDR1 is KGHDR and CDR2 SFDVKD. CDR3 in amino acids: CATSDSNEQFF.

The genes are TRBV6-1 and TRBJ2-7; without DNA, the TCRdb call of TRBD1 cannot be checked. Germline V gene data show CDR1 as MNHNS and CDR2 as SASEGT. The CDR3 covers 13 residues. The CDR3 loop is CASSDGQQGEQYF.

J is TRBJ2-5 and V is TRBV12-3 or TRBV12-4; no DNA is available, so the TRBD2 call from TCRdb remains unchecked. CDR3 size: 15 residues. CDR3 sequence reads: CASSRTSGRTRTQYF.

This chain uses TRBV18 with TRBJ2-3; TCRdb indicates TRBD1, and absent DNA this call remains unverified. Germline V gene lookup returns CDR1 KGHSH and CDR2 LQKENI. The CDR3 runs 17 residues. The CDR3 sequence: CASSSFLDRGDTDTQYF.

The rearrangement links TRBV13 to TRBJ1-1; the TCRdb call, TRBD1, lacks DNA for checking. Germline values: CDR1 PRHDT, CDR2 FYEKMQ (reference sequence). CDR3 size: 14 residues. The CDR3: CASSSGWGATEAFF.

The J gene is TRBJ1-2, the V gene TRBV12-3 or TRBV12-4; TCRdb gives TRBD1 as the D gene, but with no DNA this cannot be confirmed. The CDR3 covers 15 residues. The chain's CDR3 is CASSLKGQGAGGYTF.

The chain couples TRBV4-3 to TRBJ1-5; TCRdb reports TRBD1, a call that lacks DNA to check it against. This CDR3 contains 15 residues. The germline gives CDR1 LGHNA, CDR2 YSLEER. The CDR3 sequence: CASSQDRGSNQPQHF.

This chain uses TRBV19 with TRBJ2-1. Per germline, CDR1 LNHDA and CDR2 SQIVND (reference sequence). CDR3 length: 11 amino acids. The chain's CDR3 is CASSNTNEQFF.

The rearrangement joins TRBV6-5 to TRBJ1-2; TCRdb calls TRBD1, which cannot be checked without DNA. The CDR3 consists of 19 residues. Germline-derived CDR1 and CDR2 are MNHEY and SVGAGI. CDR3 protein: CASSEAHRDRGPVHYGYTF.

This clonotype shows up as medium-sized by frequency. This chain joins TRBV5-6 and TRBJ2-4; as DNA is missing, the TRBD1 call by TCRdb cannot be tested. Germline V lookup: CDR1 SGHDT, CDR2 YYEEEE. The CDR3 consists of 15 residues. The CDR3 sequence: CASSLAPTGTDIQYF. The entire variable domain, with the rest obtained from reference TRBV5-6 and TRBJ2-4, is as follows: DAGVTQSPTHLIKTRGQQVTLRCSPKSGHDTVSWYQQALGQGPQFIFQYYEEEERQRGNFPDRFSGHQFPNYSSELNVNALLLGDSALYLCASSLAPTGTDIQYFGAGTRLSVL.

J is TRBJ2-6 and V is TRBV6-2 or TRBV6-3. The CDR3 has 16 amino acids. Per germline, CDR1 MNHEY and CDR2 SVGEGT. CDR3 protein: CASSYPPGAGANVLTF.

Its frequency marks this clonotype as medium-sized. The chain links TRBV29-1 to TRBJ2-1; absent DNA, TCRdb's TRBD1 call cannot be checked. Germline V CDR1 and CDR2: SQVTM, ANQGSEA. The CDR3 has 11 residues. This chain's CDR3 is CSVERQNEQFF.

This sequence joins TRBV11-3 and TRBJ2-3; there is no DNA to check the TCRdb D call of TRBD1. This CDR3 has 16 amino acids. Germline-derived CDR1 and CDR2 are SGHNT and YENEEA. The CDR3 spells CASSLEIGIGTDTQYF. The entire variable domain, with the rest obtained from reference TRBV11-3 and TRBJ2-3, is as follows: EAGVVQSPRYKIIEKKQPVAFWCNPISGHNTLYWYLQNLGQGPELLIRYENEEAVDDSQLPKDRFSAERLKGVDSTLKIQPAELGDSAVYLCASSLEIGIGTDTQYFGPGTRLTVL.

This chain links TRBV30 with TRBJ1-1. The CDR3 extends over 11 amino acids. The V gene's germline CDR1 is GTSNPN and CDR2 SVGIG (reference sequence). CDR3 sequence reads: CALVSFPRAFF. The full variable domain, with the rest looked up from reference TRBV30 and TRBJ1-1, is SQTIHQWPATLVQPVGSPLSLECTVEGTSNPNLYWYRQAAGRGLQLLFYSVGIGQISSEVPQNLSASRPQDRQFILSSKKLLLSDSGFYLCALVSFPRAFFGQGTRLTVV.

The V call is TRBV19, the J call TRBJ2-1; the TRBD2 assignment by TCRdb is unverifiable without DNA. The germline CDR1 and CDR2 sequences are LNHDA and SQIVND (reference sequence). The CDR3 is 14 amino acids. This CDR3 reads CASSRSGRAGEQFF.

The chain joins TRBV7-9 to TRBJ2-7; the TCRdb D gene call, TRBD1, has no DNA to confirm it. Germline values: CDR1 SEHNR, CDR2 FQNEAQ (reference sequence). This CDR3 comprises 14 residues. CDR3 loop: CASSLVGQGNEQYF.